This entry lists 19 T cell receptor beta chains sequenced from one sample in a study of CD4 T cells in relation to SARS-CoV-2 and coronaviruses. Before the COVID-19 pandemic, during about 2010-2018, CD4+ T cells were taken from unexposed donors. Isolation of CD4+ T cells took place after about 10 days in culture. The antigens of these receptors remain unknown. This table comes from immunoSEQ multiplex PCR, and its TCRdb copy is limited to in-frame clones, with some not included. This sample has some 19,000 clones, with about 68% found just once. Input material: CD4+ T cells from PBMCs, cultured in vitro. All receptors come from a human donor in good health.

This clone has a single count. The rearrangement joins TRBV27 to TRBJ2-7; D perhaps matches TRBD2 (6 bases). With 6 bases removed from V and 0 bases from J, the gap between germline ends came to 15 bases. This CDR3 comprises 15 residues. The V gene's germline CDR1 is MNHEY and CDR2 SMNVEV (reference sequence). For the CDR3, the DNA is TGTGCCAGCAGCAGAATAGCGGTGAGCTCCTACGAGCAGTACTTC. This translates into CASSRIAVSSYEQYF.

The chain joins TRBV24-1 to TRBJ2-3; D unclear. Germline V lookup: CDR1 KGHDR, CDR2 SFDVKD. V dropped 3 bases and J dropped 5 bases, with 8 bases sitting between them. This CDR3 contains 13 residues. The CDR3 is CATSDPVGDTQYF. In nucleotides, the CDR3 is TGTGCCACCAGTGATCCGGTGGGAGATACGCAGTATTTT.

The CDR3 bases are TGTGCTAGTGGTTTGGTATTCCAGGACTCCTACGAGCAGTACTTC. This codes for CASGLVFQDSYEQYF. The chain uses TRBV12-5 and TRBJ2-7; no definite D call. The CDR3 is made up of 15 amino acids. Germline V gene data show CDR1 as LGHNT and CDR2 as FRNRAP. V gave up 0 bases and J gave up 0 bases, with 9 bases separating them.

J is TRBJ2-6 and V is TRBV2, with 9 bases aligning to TRBD2. This CDR3 contains 17 residues. Trimming removed 6 bases from V and 3 bases from J; junction bases left unmatched: 9. CDR1 is SNHLY and CDR2 is FYNNEI in the germline V gene. The CDR3: CASRGAGGGGGANVLTF. CDR3 coding DNA: TGTGCCAGCAGGGGAGCGGGGGGTGGTGGTGGGGCCAACGTCCTGACTTTC.

The chain is built from TRBV3-1 (or the pseudogene TRBV3-2) and TRBJ2-2, with D perhaps TRBD1 (6 bases). In germline, CDR1 is LGHDT, CDR2 YNNKEL (reference sequence). The CDR3 is made up of 16 amino acids. Trimming shortened V by 6 bases and J by 3 bases, and 17 bases separated the two germline ends. This CDR3 is CASRLQGFGYTGELFF. CDR3 nucleotides: TGTGCCAGCAGGCTACAGGGTTTTGGGTACACCGGGGAGCTGTTTTTT.

The chain joins TRBV12-3 or TRBV12-4 to TRBJ2-7; D not certain. CDR3 size: 11 residues. V was pared by 6 bases and J by 2 bases, with 5 bases between. CDR3 nucleotides: TGTGCCAGCAGATCCCCCTACGAGCAGTACTTC. This codes for CASRSPYEQYF.

The chain couples TRBV28 to TRBJ1-3; D unclear. The CDR3 is 15 amino acids. Looked up from germline, CDR1 is MDHEN and CDR2 is SYDVKM. V shed 7 bases and J shed 0 bases, with 13 bases lying between them. As DNA, the CDR3 is TGTGCCAGCATCTTAAGTCCCGCCTCTGGAAACACCATATATTTT. This gives the protein CASILSPASGNTIYF.

V is TRBV7-9 and J is TRBJ1-2, with D maybe TRBD1 (5 bases). Germline CDR1 SEHNR, CDR2 FQNEAQ (reference sequence). Trimming left V 2 bases short and J 4 bases short, with 17 bases between. This CDR3 contains 16 residues. CDR3 sequence: CASSLPARAGGYGYTF. In nucleotides, the CDR3 is TGTGCCAGCAGCTTACCGGCCAGGGCCGGGGGCTATGGCTACACCTTC.

The V call is TRBV10-3, the J call TRBJ2-3; the match to TRBD2 covers 8 bases. This CDR3 is built from 14 residues. The junction had 8 bases not matched to a gene; V was cut back by 10 bases and J by 2 bases. CDR1 is ENHRY and CDR2 is SYGVKD in the germline V gene. CDR3: CATGQRESTDTQYF. CDR3 sequence (DNA): TGTGCCACCGGACAGCGGGAGTCCACAGATACGCAGTATTTT.

The chain is built from TRBV6-5 and TRBJ1-2; 8 bases match TRBD1. This CDR3 comprises 14 residues. CDR1 and CDR2 from the germline V gene are MNHEY and SVGAGI. V dropped 7 bases and J dropped 4; count of bases not matched to a gene: 8. The CDR3 nucleotides are TGTGCCAGCACCAGGGGGCAGGGAGCCTATGGCTACACCTTC. Amino acids: CASTRGQGAYGYTF.

A few counts support this clone. The V and J genes are TRBV7-2 and TRBJ1-5; no firm D call. This CDR3 has 15 residues. V lost 2 bases, J lost 6 bases, and 14 bases lay in between. Germline V gene sequence: CDR1 SGHTA, CDR2 FQGNSA. Here the CDR3 reads CASSLRLGHSQPQHF. CDR3 in DNA: TGTGCCAGCAGCTTAAGATTGGGCCACAGTCAGCCCCAGCATTTT.

In this sample, this clone is medium-sized (0.01 to 0.1%). The chain employs TRBV5-1 and TRBJ2-3; unclear D gene. This CDR3 region has 12 residues. Germline V lookup: CDR1 SGHRS, CDR2 YFSETQ. V gave up 3 bases and J gave up 3 bases, with 5 bases separating them. This chain's CDR3 is CASSSETDTQYF. CDR3 coding DNA: TGCGCCAGCAGCTCCGAGACAGATACGCAGTATTTT.

This clone was seen once. V is TRBV19 and J is TRBJ1-2; D uncertain. This CDR3 has 15 amino acids. Trimming removed 0 bases from V and 4 bases from J, with 12 bases in between. Germline assignment: CDR1 LNHDA and CDR2 SQIVND (reference sequence). DNA of the CDR3: TGTGCCAGTAGTATAGATTGGCGGGTCAGCTATGGCTACACCTTC. Protein sequence: CASSIDWRVSYGYTF. Full variable domain (remainder filled in from reference TRBV19 and TRBJ1-2): DGGITQSPKYLFRKEGQNVTLSCEQNLNHDAMYWYRQDPGQGLRLIYYSQIVNDFQKGDIAEGYSVSREKKESFPLTVTSAQKNPTAFYLCASSIDWRVSYGYTFGSGTRLTVV.

The chain joins TRBV5-1 to TRBJ2-1; 12 bases line up with TRBD2. The junction had 9 bases not matched to a gene; V was cut back by 4 bases and J by 1 base. CDR3 length: 18 amino acids. Germline values: CDR1 SGHRS, CDR2 YFSETQ. The CDR3 DNA is TGCGCCAGCAGCGACGTCCGGACTAGCGGGATATCCTACAATGAGCAGTTCTTC. The encoded protein is CASSDVRTSGISYNEQFF.

This chain links TRBV9 with TRBJ2-5, with 12 bases matching TRBD2. V lost 0 bases and J lost 4; bases outside the gene matches: 10. CDR1 and CDR2 from the germline V gene are SGDLS and YYNGEE. The CDR3 covers 18 residues. This CDR3 reads CASSVGASGRVVGETQYF. In nucleotides, the CDR3 is TGTGCCAGCAGCGTAGGCGCTAGCGGGAGGGTTGTAGGAGAGACCCAGTACTTC.

The CDR3 DNA follows: TGTGCCAGCTCACCACGGGCACAGGGAGTTAGAGATACGCAGTATTTT. Translated, it gives CASSPRAQGVRDTQYF. The chain couples TRBV18 to TRBJ2-3; possibly TRBD1 for D (6 bases). Germline values: CDR1 KGHSH, CDR2 LQKENI. V lost 1 base and J 5 bases, leaving 16 bases between the germline ends. There are 16 residues in the CDR3. The variable domain in full, with the rest retrieved from reference TRBV18 and TRBJ2-3, is NAGVMQNPRHLVRRRGQEARLRCSPMKGHSHVYWYRQLPEEGLKFMVYLQKENIIDESGMPKERFSAEFPKEGPSILRIQQVVRGDSAAYFCASSPRAQGVRDTQYFGPGTRLTVL.

The CDR3 coding sequence is TGTGCCAGCAGCCAAGCCTTGGGACTAGCGGGAGCCTACGAGCAGTACTTC. Translated: CASSQALGLAGAYEQYF. This chain connects TRBV14 to TRBJ2-7; TRBD2 aligns across 14 bases. Germline trimming cut 1 base from V and 2 bases from J; bases unmatched to any gene: 4. The CDR3 loop spans 17 amino acids. Germline assignment: CDR1 SGHDN and CDR2 FVKESK.

The rearrangement links TRBV11-1 to TRBJ1-2; D not certain. Germline CDR1 reads SGHAT; CDR2 reads FQDESV (reference sequence). The CDR3 extends over 13 amino acids. Trimming left V 5 bases short and J 3 bases short, with 10 bases between. CDR3 protein: CASSTGLDYGYTF. Here the CDR3 DNA reads TGTGCCAGCAGCACCGGACTTGACTATGGCTACACCTTC. Combining the CDR3 with reference TRBV11-1 and TRBJ1-2 gives the whole variable domain EAEVAQSPRYKITEKSQAVAFWCDPISGHATLYWYRQILGQGPELLVQFQDESVVDDSQLPKDRFSAERLKGVDSTLKIQPAELGDSAMYLCASSTGLDYGYTFGSGTRLTVV.

The chain is built from TRBV15 and TRBJ2-1; no firm D call. V was pared by 5 bases and J by 5 bases, with 4 bases between. The CDR3 sequence is 11 residues long. The germline gives CDR1 LNHNV, CDR2 YYDKDF (reference sequence). The CDR3 DNA sequence: TGTGCCACCAGCGAAAACAATGAGCAGTTCTTC. This codes for CATSENNEQFF.